The 9 T cell receptor beta chains below come from one sample, sequenced in a study of cytomegalovirus exposure and HLA in healthy donors. The PCR ran on 60 Vbeta and 13 Jbeta primers. Repertoires were generated with immunoSEQ multiplex PCR, while TCRdb's copy carries only in-frame clones and drops some. The sample gives about 200,000 clones, 79% of which show up once; 1.5% to 2% is in the top ten. The specimen was PBMCs. The receptor source for this set is a man aged 45-65 years in good health and CMV-seronegative.

The chain recombines TRBV6-4 with TRBJ2-3; 12 nucleotides align to TRBD2. The CDR3 contains 16 residues. Germline V gene sequence: CDR1 MRHNA, CDR2 SNTAGT. Trimming removed 4 bases from V and 5 bases from J; junction bases left unmatched: 7. The CDR3 sequence is CASSASTSGSGDTQYF. Written as DNA, the CDR3 is TGTGCCAGCAGTGCCTCGACTAGCGGGAGTGGAGATACGCAGTATTTT.

Here the CDR3 DNA reads TGTGCCAGCAGCGGACAGGGCTACGAGCAGTACTTC. This sequence encodes CASSGQGYEQYF. This chain uses TRBV27 with TRBJ2-7; 8 positions match TRBD1. Germline loops: CDR1 MNHEY, CDR2 SMNVEV (reference sequence). This CDR3 has 12 amino acids. Trimming removed 6 bases from V and 3 bases from J; junction bases left unmatched: 1.

The chain's CDR3 is CASSLGPTSGYNEQFF. CDR3 sequence (DNA): TGCGCCAGCAGCTTGGGACCGACTAGCGGTTACAATGAGCAGTTCTTC. The genes are TRBV5-1 and TRBJ2-1; 9 bases are shared with TRBD2. Unmatched junction bases numbered 5, after V lost 0 bases and J lost 4 bases. Germline V gives CDR1 SGHRS, CDR2 YFSETQ. The CDR3 length is 16 residues.

Points on this clone: The junction differs from germline at one of its ends, possibly a read error. The CDR3 spells CARSLASQRYPNTEAFF. CDR3 nucleotide sequence: TGTGCCAGAAGCTTGGCCAGCCAGAGGTACCCTAACACTGAAGCTTTCTTT. The chain links TRBV5-5 to TRBJ1-1; no reliable D call. Germline assignment: CDR1 SGHKS and CDR2 YYEKEE (reference sequence). CDR3 size: 17 residues.

CDR3 amino acids: CASSEGTSAYEQYF. CDR3 sequence (DNA): TGTGCCAGCAGTGAGGGGACTAGCGCCTACGAGCAGTACTTC. The V call is TRBV2, the J call TRBJ2-7; 10 bases are shared with TRBD2. The V gene end was trimmed by 3 bases and the J gene end by 2 bases; junction bases not matched to a gene: 1. The CDR3 covers 14 residues. CDR1 SNHLY and CDR2 FYNNEI come from the germline V gene.

The chain employs TRBV5-8 and TRBJ1-3; D is undetermined. V was shortened by 0 bases and J by 0 bases, with 10 bases between the two germline ends. Germline lookup yields CDR1 SGHTS and CDR2 YDEGEE. The CDR3 runs to 16 residues. Here the CDR3 reads CASSLAVIDSGNTIYF. The DNA for the CDR3 is TGTGCCAGCAGCTTGGCAGTGATCGACTCTGGAAACACCATATATTTT.

This sequence joins TRBV29-1 and TRBJ1-3; 9 bases are shared with TRBD1. V gave up 5 bases and J gave up 0 bases; unmatched junction bases: 5. The CDR3 has 15 residues. Per germline, CDR1 SQVTM and CDR2 ANQGSEA. CDR3 loop: CSVPGTGSSGNTIYF. The CDR3 DNA sequence: TGCAGCGTTCCCGGGACAGGGAGCTCTGGAAACACCATATATTTT. Supplemented by reference TRBV29-1 and TRBJ1-3, the full variable domain reads SAVISQKPSRDICQRGTSLTIQCQVDSQVTMMFWYRQQPGQSLTLIATANQGSEATYESGFVIDKFPISRPNLTFSTLTVSNMSPEDSSIYLCSVPGTGSSGNTIYFGEGSWLTVV.

This clone was seen a handful of times. The sample holds other DNA sequences that translate to the same CDR3. V usage is TRBV4-2 and J usage is TRBJ2-1, with TRBD1 as a possible D gene (5 bases). There are 15 residues in the CDR3. V lost 5 bases, J lost 4 bases, and 15 bases lay in between. Germline V gene sequence: CDR1 LGHNA, CDR2 YNFKEQ. CDR3 sequence reads: CASSADSDVYNEQFF. The CDR3 DNA sequence: TGTGCCAGCAGCGCCGACAGTGACGTATACAATGAGCAGTTCTTC.

This chain connects TRBV28 to TRBJ2-7; D may be TRBD1 (6 bases). CDR1 is MDHEN, CDR2 SYDVKM, per germline. The CDR3 has 14 amino acids. V was trimmed by 7 bases and J by 2 bases, leaving 15 bases between them. CDR3 nucleotides: TGTGCCAGCATCAGGGGACCATTAACCTACGAGCAGTACTTC. Protein: CASIRGPLTYEQYF.